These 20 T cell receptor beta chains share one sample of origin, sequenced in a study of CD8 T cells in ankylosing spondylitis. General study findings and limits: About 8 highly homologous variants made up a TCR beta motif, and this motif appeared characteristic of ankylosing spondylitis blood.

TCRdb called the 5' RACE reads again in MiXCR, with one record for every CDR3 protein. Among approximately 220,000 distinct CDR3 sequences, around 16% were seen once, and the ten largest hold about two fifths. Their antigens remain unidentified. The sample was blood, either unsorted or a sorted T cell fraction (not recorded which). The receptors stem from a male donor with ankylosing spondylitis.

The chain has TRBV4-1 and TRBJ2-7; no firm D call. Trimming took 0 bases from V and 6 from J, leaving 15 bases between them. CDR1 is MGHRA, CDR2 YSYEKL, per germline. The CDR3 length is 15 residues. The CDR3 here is CASSQDRRWGSEQYF. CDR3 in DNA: TGCGCCAGCAGCCAAGACCGTCGTTGGGGTAGCGAGCAGTACTTC.

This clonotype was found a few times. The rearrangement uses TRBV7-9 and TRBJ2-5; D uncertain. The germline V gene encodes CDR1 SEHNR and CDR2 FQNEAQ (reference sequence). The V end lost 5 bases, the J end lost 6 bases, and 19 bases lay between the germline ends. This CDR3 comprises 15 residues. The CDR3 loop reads CASSPASGSEKTQYF. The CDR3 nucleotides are TGTGCCAGCAGCCCGGCCAGTGGCAGTGAAAAGACCCAGTACTTC.

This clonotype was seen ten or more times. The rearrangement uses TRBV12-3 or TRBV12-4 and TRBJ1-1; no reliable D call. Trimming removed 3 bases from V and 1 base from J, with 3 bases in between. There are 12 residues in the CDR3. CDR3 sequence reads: CASSFWNTEAFF. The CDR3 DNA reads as TGTGCCAGCAGTTTTTGGAACACTGAAGCTTTCTTT.

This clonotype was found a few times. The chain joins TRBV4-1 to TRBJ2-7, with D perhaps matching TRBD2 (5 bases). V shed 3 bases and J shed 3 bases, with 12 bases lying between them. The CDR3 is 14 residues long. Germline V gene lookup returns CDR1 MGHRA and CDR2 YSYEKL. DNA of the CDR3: TGCGCCAGCAGCCAGGGCAACGGGGTCTACGAGCAGTACTTC. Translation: CASSQGNGVYEQYF.

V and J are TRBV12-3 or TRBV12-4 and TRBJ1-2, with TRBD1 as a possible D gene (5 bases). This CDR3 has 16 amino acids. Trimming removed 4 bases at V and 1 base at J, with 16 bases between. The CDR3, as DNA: TGTGCCAGCAGTTGGGGCCGCGCCGCCGATAACTATGGCTACACCTTC. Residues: CASSWGRAADNYGYTF.

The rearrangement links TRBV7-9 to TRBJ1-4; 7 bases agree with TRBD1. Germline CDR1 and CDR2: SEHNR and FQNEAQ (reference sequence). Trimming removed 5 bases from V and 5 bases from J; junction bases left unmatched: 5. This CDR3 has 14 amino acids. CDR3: CASSPDRANEKLFF. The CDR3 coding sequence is TGTGCCAGCAGCCCTGACAGGGCAAATGAAAAACTGTTTTTT.

CDR3 nucleotides: TGTGCCAGCAGCGGGGCTCGTAGCGGGAGTATGACAGATACGCAGTATTTT. Amino acids: CASSGARSGSMTDTQYF. The chain joins TRBV9 to TRBJ2-3, with TRBD2 matching 9 bases. With 3 bases clipped from V and 3 bases from J, the junction kept 11 bases outside the gene matches. The CDR3 runs 17 residues. CDR1 and CDR2 (germline): SGDLS, YYNGEE.

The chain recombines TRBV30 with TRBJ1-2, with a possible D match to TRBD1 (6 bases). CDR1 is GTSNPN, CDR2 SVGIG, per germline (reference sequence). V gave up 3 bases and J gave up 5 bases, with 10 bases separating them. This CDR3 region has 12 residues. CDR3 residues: CAWSSQGYGYTF. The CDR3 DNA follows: TGTGCCTGGAGCTCTCAGGGGTATGGCTACACCTTC. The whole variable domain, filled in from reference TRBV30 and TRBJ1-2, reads SQTIHQWPATLVQPVGSPLSLECTVEGTSNPNLYWYRQAAGRGLQLLFYSVGIGQISSEVPQNLSASRPQDRQFILSSKKLLLSDSGFYLCAWSSQGYGYTFGSGTRLTVV.

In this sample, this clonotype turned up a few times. The CDR3 here is CATLSGRAPDTQYF. CDR3 DNA sequence: TGTGCCACCCTTAGCGGGAGGGCACCAGATACGCAGTATTTT. The chain uses TRBV21-1 and TRBJ2-3; the table names TRBD2, a call not compared with the DNA. TRBV21-1 corresponds to a pseudogene. This CDR3 spans 14 amino acids.

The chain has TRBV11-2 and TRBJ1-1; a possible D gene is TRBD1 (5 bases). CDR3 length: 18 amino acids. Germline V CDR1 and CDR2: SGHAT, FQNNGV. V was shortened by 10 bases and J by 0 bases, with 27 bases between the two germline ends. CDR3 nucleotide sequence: TGTGCCACTTCTATAGACAGCATGAGATTGGACATGAACACTGAAGCTTTCTTT. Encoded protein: CATSIDSMRLDMNTEAFF.

This CDR3 reads CSVPKPGTTEAFF. CDR3 DNA sequence: TGCAGCGTTCCGAAGCCGGGGACCACTGAAGCTTTCTTT. The chain employs TRBV29-1 and TRBJ1-1; tentative D call: TRBD1 (5 bases). This CDR3 comprises 13 residues. Deletions cut 5 bases from V and 4 bases from J, with 14 bases between. The germline CDR1 and CDR2 sequences are SQVTM and ANQGSEA.

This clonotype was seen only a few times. CDR3 nucleotides: TGTGCCAGCAGTTTGAGCAGGGGGGCGGACGAGCAGTACTTC. This translates into CASSLSRGADEQYF. This chain uses TRBV27 with TRBJ2-7; TRBD1 might be the D (7 bases). In germline, CDR1 is MNHEY, CDR2 SMNVEV (reference sequence). The CDR3 totals 14 residues. V was shortened by 3 bases and J by 5 bases, with 14 bases between the two germline ends.

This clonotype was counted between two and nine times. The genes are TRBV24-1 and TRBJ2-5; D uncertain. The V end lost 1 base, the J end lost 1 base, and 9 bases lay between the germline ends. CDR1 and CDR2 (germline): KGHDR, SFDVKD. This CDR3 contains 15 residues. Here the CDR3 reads CATSDFRDSQETQYF. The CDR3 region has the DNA TGTGCCACCAGTGATTTTAGGGATAGCCAAGAGACCCAGTACTTC.

CDR3 region: CATSTDEWMNTEAFF. The DNA for the CDR3 is TGTGCCACCAGCACGGACGAGTGGATGAACACTGAAGCTTTCTTT. This chain uses TRBV15 with TRBJ1-1; D is unresolved. The CDR3 totals 15 residues. Germline values: CDR1 LNHNV, CDR2 YYDKDF (reference sequence). Trimming cost V 4 bases and J 0 bases, with 12 bases left between them.

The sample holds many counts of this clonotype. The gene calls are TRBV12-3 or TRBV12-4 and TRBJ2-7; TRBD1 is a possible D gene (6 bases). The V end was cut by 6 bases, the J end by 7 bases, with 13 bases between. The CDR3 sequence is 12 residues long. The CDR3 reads CASSRGVDEQYF. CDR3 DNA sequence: TGTGCCAGCAGCAGGGGCGTGGATGAGCAGTACTTC.

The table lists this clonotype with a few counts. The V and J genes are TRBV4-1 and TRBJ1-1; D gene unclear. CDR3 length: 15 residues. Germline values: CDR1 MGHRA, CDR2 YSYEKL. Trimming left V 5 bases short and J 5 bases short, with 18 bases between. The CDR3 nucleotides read TGCGCCAGCAGCTTCACCTGGGGTGAAAGGACTGAAGCTTTCTTT. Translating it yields CASSFTWGERTEAFF.

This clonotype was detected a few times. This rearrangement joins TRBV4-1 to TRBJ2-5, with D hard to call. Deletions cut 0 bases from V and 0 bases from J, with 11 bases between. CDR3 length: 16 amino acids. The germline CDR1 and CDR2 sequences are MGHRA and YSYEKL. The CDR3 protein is CASSQDVTAYQETQYF. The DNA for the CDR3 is TGCGCCAGCAGCCAAGATGTAACAGCGTACCAAGAGACCCAGTACTTC.

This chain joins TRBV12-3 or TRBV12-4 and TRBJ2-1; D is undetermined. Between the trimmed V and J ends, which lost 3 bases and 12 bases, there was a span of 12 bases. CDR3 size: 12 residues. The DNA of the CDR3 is TGTGCCAGCAGTTTCGACGGCCTAGGGCAGTTCTTC. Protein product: CASSFDGLGQFF.

The CDR3 DNA reads as TGTGCCAGCAGTTCCAGCTGGGAGCAACGTCCCTACGAGCAGTACTTC. Translating it yields CASSSSWEQRPYEQYF. The gene calls are TRBV12-3 or TRBV12-4 and TRBJ2-7; a weak D match, TRBD2 (5 bases). Trimming pared 4 bases from V and 2 bases from J, leaving 18 bases between. The CDR3 has 16 amino acids.

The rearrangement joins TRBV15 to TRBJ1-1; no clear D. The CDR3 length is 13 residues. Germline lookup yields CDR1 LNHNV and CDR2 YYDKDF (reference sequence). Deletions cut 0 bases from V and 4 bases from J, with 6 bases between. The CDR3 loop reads CATSRDPSTEAFF. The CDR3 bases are TGTGCCACCAGCAGAGATCCGAGCACTGAAGCTTTCTTT.